The entry that follows covers one TCR beta chain sequence. Its antigen is unknown. The germline V gene encodes CDR1 SGHTA and CDR2 FQGNSA. The ends were cut back, 2 bases at V and 0 bases at J, with 8 bases in the middle. CDR3 size: 14 residues. These data originate in a study of cytomegalovirus exposure and HLA in healthy donors. Using immunoSEQ multiplex PCR, the repertoire was profiled, and TCRdb retains in-frame clones only, with some absent. The sample contains some 290,000 clones, approximately 88% of which appear only once. Study-wide results and limits: The classifier reportedly diagnosed cytomegalovirus status with high specificity and sensitivity.

The donors were part of the roughly 120-subject validation cohort, which stood apart from the approximately 700-subject first cohort. This TCR was recovered from a man aged 25-45 years in good health and CMV-seronegative. The sample taken for sequencing was PBMCs. This rearrangement joins TRBV7-2 to TRBJ2-7; a weak D match, TRBD2 (6 bases). For the CDR3, the DNA is TGTGCCAGCAGCTTACGGGAGAGCTCCTACGAGCAGTACTTC. It specifies CASSLRESSYEQYF.